Included here is one T cell receptor (beta chain) sequence, with context. Those enrolled in Seattle joined during active infection and were followed longitudinally afterward. The data originate from a study of blood T cell repertoires in COVID-19. On the study more broadly: Researchers got acute and convalescent COVID-19 samples from the United States, Italy and Spain.

Trimming removed 8 bases from V and 5 bases from J; junction bases left unmatched: 4. The germline V gene has CDR1 DFQATT and CDR2 SNEGSKA (reference sequence). The CDR3 has 11 residues. In the original processing: Amplification from reference gene primers served as the basis for estimated nucleated cell counts. Using immunoSEQ multiplex PCR, the repertoire was profiled, and TCRdb retains in-frame clones only, with some absent. The DNA gave D and trimming, while V, J and clone size come from that table. Of fewer than 200,000 clones listed, around four fifths were seen once; the top ten hold 2.5% to 3%.

The receptor comes from a woman aged 80 or over with COVID-19, enrolled during active disease. The sequenced sample consisted of peripheral blood. The rearrangement joins TRBV20-1 to TRBJ2-5; TRBD1 matches 8 bases. DNA of the CDR3: TGCAGTCAAACAGGGGGGGAGACCCAGTACTTC. Translating it yields CSQTGGETQYF.